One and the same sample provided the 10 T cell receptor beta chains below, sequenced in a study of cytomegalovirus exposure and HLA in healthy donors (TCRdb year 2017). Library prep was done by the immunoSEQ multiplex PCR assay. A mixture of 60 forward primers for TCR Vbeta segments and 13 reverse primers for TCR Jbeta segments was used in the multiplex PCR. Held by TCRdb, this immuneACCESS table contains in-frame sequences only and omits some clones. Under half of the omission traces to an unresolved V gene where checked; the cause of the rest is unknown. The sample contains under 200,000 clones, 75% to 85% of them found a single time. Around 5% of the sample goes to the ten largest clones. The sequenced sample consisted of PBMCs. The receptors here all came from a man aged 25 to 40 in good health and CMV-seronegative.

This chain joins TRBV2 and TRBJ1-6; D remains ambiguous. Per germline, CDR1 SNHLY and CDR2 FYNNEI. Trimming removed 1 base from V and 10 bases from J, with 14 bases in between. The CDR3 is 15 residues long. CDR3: CASSEGQVSRSPLHF. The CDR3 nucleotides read TGTGCCAGCAGTGAAGGGCAGGTATCTCGCTCACCCCTCCACTTT.

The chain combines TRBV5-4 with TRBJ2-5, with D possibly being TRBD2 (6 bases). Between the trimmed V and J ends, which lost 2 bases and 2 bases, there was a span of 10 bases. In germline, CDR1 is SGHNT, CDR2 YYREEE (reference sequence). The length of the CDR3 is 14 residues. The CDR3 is CASSLGTSQETQYF. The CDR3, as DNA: TGTGCCAGCAGCTTAGGGACTTCTCAAGAGACCCAGTACTTC.

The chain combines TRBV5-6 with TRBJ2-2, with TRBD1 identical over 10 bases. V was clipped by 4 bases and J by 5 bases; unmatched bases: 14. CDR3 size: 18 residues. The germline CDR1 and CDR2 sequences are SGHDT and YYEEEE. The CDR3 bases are TGTGCCAGCAGCGGGACAGGGGCCTCGCCAATGTGGACCGGGGAGCTGTTTTTT. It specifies CASSGTGASPMWTGELFF.

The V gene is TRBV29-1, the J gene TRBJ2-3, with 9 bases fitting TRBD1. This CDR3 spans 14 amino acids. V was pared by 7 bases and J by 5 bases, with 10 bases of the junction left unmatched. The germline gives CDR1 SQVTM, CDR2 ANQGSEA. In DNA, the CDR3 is TGCAGCGGGGGACCGGGACAGGGAGGAGATACGCAGTATTTT. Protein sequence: CSGGPGQGGDTQYF.

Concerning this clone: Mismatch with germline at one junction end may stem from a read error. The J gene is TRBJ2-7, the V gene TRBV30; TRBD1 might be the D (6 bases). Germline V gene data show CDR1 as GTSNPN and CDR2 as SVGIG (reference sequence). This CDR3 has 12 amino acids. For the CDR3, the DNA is TGTGCCTGGGGGAAGGGTCCAGGGGAAACCCACTTC. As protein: CAWGKGPGETHF. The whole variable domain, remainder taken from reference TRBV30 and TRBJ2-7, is SQTIHQWPATLVQPVGSPLSLECTVEGTSNPNLYWYRQAAGRGLQLLFYSVGIGQISSEVPQNLSASRPQDRQFILSSKKLLLSDSGFYLCAWGKGPGETHFGPGTRLTVT.

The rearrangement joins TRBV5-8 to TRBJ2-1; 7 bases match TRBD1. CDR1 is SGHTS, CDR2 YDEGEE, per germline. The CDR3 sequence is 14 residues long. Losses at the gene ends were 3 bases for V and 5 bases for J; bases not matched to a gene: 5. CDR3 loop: CASSSGTVNNEQFF. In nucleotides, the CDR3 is TGTGCCAGCAGCTCCGGGACAGTCAACAATGAGCAGTTCTTC.

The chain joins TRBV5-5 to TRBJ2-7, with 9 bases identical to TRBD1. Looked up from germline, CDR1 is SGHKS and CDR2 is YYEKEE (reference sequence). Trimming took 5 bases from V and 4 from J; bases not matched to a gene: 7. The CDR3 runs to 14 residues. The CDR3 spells CASRTGTGTYEQYF. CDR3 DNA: TGTGCCAGCAGAACCGGGACAGGGACGTACGAGCAGTACTTC.

The CDR3 sequence is CATISTGQETQYF. Written as DNA, the CDR3 is TGTGCCACCATATCTACAGGACAAGAGACCCAGTACTTC. V is TRBV19 and J is TRBJ2-5; possibly TRBD1 for D (5 bases). This CDR3 has 13 amino acids. Trimming left V 10 bases short and J 2 bases short, with 14 bases between. Germline V lookup: CDR1 LNHDA, CDR2 SQIVND (reference sequence).

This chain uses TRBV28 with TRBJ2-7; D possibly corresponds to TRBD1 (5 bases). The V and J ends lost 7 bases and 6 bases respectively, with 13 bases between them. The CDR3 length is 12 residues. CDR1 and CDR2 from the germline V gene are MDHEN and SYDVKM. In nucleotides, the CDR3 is TGTGCCAGCAATAACAGGCCCTTCGAGCAGTACTTC. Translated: CASNNRPFEQYF. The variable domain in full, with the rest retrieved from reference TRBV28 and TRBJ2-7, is DVKVTQSSRYLVKRTGEKVFLECVQDMDHENMFWYRQDPGLGLRLIYFSYDVKMKEKGDIPEGYSVSREKKERFSLILESASTNQTSMYLCASNNRPFEQYFGPGTRLTVT.

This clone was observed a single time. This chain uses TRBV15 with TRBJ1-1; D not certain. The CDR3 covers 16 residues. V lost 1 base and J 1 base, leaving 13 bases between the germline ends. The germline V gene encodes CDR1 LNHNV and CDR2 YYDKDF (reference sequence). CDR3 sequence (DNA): TGTGCCACCAGCAGAGTATGGAGGACGGGGAACACTGAAGCTTTCTTT. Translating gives CATSRVWRTGNTEAFF.